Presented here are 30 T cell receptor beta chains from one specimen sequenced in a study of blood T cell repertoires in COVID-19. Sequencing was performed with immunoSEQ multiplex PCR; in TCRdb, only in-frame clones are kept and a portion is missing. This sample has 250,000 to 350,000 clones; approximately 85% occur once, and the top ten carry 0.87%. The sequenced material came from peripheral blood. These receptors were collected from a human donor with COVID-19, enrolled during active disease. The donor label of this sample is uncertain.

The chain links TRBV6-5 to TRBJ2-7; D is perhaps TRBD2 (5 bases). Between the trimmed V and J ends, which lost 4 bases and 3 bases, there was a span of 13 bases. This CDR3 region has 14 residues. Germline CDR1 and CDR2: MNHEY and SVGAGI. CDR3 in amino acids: CASSSDGVIYEQYF. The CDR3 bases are TGTGCCAGCAGTTCCGACGGGGTTATCTACGAGCAGTACTTC.

CDR3 sequence: CASIRTGGDQPQHF. CDR3 DNA: TGTGCCAGCATCCGGACAGGGGGCGATCAGCCCCAGCATTTT. The chain links TRBV6-6 to TRBJ1-5, with TRBD1 identical over 11 bases. Trimming removed 7 bases from V and 5 bases from J; junction bases left unmatched: 4. The CDR3 has 14 residues. Germline V gene data show CDR1 as MNHNY and CDR2 as SVGAGI (reference sequence).

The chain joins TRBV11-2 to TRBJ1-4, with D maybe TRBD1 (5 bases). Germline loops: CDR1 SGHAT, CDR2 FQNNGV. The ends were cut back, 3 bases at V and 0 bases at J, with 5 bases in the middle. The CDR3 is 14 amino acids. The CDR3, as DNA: TGTGCCAGCAGCTTGGGGCCAACTAATGAAAAACTGTTTTTT. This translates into CASSLGPTNEKLFF.

Written as DNA, the CDR3 is TGTGCCAGCAGCCCCGAGGGGACTCACAATGAGCAGTTCTTC. It is translated as CASSPEGTHNEQFF. The chain uses TRBV7-2 and TRBJ2-1, with a tentative D call TRBD2 (6 bases). Trimming stripped 5 bases from V and 5 bases from J, with 13 bases between. Germline V gene lookup returns CDR1 SGHTA and CDR2 FQGNSA. The CDR3 has 14 residues.

The CDR3 loop is CASSLGAGGGQETQYF. The DNA of the CDR3 is TGTGCCAGCAGCTTAGGAGCGGGGGGAGGGCAAGAGACCCAGTACTTC. The chain combines TRBV7-2 with TRBJ2-5, with 9 bases identical to TRBD2. V lost 1 base, J lost 2 bases, and 5 bases stayed unmatched. The CDR3 is 16 residues long. Germline CDR1 and CDR2: SGHTA and FQGNSA.

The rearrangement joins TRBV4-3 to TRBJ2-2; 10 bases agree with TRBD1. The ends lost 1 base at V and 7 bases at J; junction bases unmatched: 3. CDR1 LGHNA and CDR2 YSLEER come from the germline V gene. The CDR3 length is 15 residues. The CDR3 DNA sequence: TGCGCCAGCAGCCAAGGACAGGGGGCTATCGGGGAGCTGTTTTTT. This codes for CASSQGQGAIGELFF.

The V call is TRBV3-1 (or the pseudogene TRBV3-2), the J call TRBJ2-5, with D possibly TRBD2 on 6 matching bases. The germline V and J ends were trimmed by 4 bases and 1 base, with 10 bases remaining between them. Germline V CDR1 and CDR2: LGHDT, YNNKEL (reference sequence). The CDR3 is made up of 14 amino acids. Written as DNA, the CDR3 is TGTGCCAGCAGCCTACGGGGGTCCCAAGAGACCCAGTACTTC. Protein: CASSLRGSQETQYF.

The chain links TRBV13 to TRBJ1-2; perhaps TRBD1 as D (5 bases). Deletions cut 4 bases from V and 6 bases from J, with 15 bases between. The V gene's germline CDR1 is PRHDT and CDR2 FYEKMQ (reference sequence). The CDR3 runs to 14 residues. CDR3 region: CASSSTQGRNGYTF. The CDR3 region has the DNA TGTGCCAGCAGCTCTACCCAGGGTAGGAATGGCTACACCTTC.

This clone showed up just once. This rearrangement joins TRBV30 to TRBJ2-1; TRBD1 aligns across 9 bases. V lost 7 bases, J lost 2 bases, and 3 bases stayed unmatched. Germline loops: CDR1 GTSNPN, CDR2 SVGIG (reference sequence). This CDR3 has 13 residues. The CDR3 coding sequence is TGTGCCTTACAGGGGGCAGCCTACAATGAGCAGTTCTTC. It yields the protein CALQGAAYNEQFF.

The CDR3 nucleotides are TGTGCCAGCTCACCACTATCGGGAAACTATGGCTACACCTTC. Translating gives CASSPLSGNYGYTF. The rearrangement joins TRBV18 to TRBJ1-2; D gene uncertain. The germline CDR1 and CDR2 sequences are KGHSH and LQKENI. Trimming removed 1 base from V and 2 bases from J, with 8 bases in between. This CDR3 is 14 amino acids long.

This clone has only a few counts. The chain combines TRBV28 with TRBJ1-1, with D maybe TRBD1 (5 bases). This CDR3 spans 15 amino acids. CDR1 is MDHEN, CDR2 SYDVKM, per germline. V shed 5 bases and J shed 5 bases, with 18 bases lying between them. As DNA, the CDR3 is TGTGCCAGCAGTCCGAACCAGGGTCGAAGTACTGAAGCTTTCTTT. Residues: CASSPNQGRSTEAFF.

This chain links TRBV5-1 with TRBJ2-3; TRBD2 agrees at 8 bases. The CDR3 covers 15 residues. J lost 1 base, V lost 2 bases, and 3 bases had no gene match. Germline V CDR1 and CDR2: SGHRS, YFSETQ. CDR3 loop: CASSLGGRRTDTQYF. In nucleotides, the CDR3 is TGCGCCAGCAGCTTAGGCGGGAGGCGCACAGATACGCAGTATTTT.

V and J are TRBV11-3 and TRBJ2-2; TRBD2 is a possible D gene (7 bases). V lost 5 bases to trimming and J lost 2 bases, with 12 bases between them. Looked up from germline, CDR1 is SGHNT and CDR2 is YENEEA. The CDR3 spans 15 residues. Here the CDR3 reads CASSKGGPNTGELFF. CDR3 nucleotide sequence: TGTGCCAGCAGCAAGGGGGGGCCCAACACCGGGGAGCTGTTTTTT.

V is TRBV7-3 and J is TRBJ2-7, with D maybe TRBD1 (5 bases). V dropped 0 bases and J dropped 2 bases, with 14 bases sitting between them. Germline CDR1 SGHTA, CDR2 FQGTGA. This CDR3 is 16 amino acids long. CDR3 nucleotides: TGTGCCAGCAGCTTAACATCAGCCCCGGACACCTACGAGCAGTACTTC. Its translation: CASSLTSAPDTYEQYF.

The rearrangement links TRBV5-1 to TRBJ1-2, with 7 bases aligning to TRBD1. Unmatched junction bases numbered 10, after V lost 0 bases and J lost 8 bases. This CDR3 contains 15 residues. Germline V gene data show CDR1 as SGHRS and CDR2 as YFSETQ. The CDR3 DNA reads TGCGCCAGCAGCTTGGGTGCGGACAGGCCGGAAGGCTACACCTTC. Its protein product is CASSLGADRPEGYTF. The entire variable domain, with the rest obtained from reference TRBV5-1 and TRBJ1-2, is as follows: KAGVTQTPRYLIKTRGQQVTLSCSPISGHRSVSWYQQTPGQGLQFLFEYFSETQRNKGNFPGRFSGRQFSNSRSEMNVSTLELGDSALYLCASSLGADRPEGYTFGSGTRLTVV.

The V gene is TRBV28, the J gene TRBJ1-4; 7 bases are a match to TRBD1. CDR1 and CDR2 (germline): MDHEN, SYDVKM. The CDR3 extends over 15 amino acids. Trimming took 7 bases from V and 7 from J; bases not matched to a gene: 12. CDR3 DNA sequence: TGTGCCAGCACCAACGGGGGGGCAGGGGGTGAAAAACTGTTTTTT. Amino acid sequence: CASTNGGAGGEKLFF.

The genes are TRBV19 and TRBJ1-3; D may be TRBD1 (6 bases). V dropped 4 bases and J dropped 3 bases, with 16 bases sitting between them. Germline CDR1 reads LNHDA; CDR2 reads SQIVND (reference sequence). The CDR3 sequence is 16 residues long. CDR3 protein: CASSTSDSLFGNTIYF. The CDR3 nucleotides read TGTGCCAGTAGTACTTCGGACAGCCTCTTTGGAAACACCATATATTTT.

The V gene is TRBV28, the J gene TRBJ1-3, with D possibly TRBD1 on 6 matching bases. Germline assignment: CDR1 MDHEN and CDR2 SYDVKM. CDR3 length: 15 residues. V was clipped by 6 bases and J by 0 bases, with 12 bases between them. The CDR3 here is CASSPTGRSGNTIYF. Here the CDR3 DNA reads TGTGCCAGCAGCCCTACAGGGCGCTCTGGAAACACCATATATTTT. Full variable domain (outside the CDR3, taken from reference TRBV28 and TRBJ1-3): DVKVTQSSRYLVKRTGEKVFLECVQDMDHENMFWYRQDPGLGLRLIYFSYDVKMKEKGDIPEGYSVSREKKERFSLILESASTNQTSMYLCASSPTGRSGNTIYFGEGSWLTVV.

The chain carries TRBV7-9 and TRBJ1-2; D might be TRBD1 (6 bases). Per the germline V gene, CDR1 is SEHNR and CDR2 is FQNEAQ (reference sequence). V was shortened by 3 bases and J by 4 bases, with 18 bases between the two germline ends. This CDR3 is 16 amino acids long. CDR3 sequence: CASSFVPDSPIYGYTF. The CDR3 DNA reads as TGTGCCAGCAGCTTTGTTCCGGACAGCCCTATCTATGGCTACACCTTC.

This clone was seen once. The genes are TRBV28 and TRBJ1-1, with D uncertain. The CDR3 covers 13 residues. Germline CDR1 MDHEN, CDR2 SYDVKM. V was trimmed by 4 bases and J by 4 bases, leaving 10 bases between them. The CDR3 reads CASSSTRGTEAFF. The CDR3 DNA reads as TGTGCCAGCAGTTCGACTCGTGGCACTGAAGCTTTCTTT.

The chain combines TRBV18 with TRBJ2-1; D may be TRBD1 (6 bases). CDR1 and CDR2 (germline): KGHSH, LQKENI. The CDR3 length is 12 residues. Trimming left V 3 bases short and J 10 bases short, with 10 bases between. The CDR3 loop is CASSPPGGEQFF. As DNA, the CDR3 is TGTGCCAGCTCACCCCCTGGGGGCGAGCAGTTCTTC.

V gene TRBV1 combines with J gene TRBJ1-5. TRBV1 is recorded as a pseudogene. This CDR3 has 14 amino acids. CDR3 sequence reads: CTSSHWIRGQPQHF. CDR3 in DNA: TGCACCAGCAGCCACTGGATCAGAGGTCAGCCCCAGCATTTT.

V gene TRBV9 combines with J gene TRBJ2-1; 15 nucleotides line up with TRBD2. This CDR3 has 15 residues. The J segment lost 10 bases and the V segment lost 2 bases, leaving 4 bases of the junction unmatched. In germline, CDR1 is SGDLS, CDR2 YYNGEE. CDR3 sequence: CASSVGLAGGLEQFF. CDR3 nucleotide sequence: TGTGCCAGCAGCGTGGGACTAGCGGGGGGTCTCGAGCAGTTCTTC.

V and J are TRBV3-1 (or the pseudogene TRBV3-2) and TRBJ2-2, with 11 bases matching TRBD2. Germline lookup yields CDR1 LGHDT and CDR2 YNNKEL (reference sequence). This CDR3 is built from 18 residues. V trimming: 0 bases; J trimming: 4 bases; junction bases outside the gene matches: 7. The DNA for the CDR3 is TGTGCCAGCAGCCAAGAGCCCATAGCGGGAGGGGGCACCGGGGAGCTGTTTTTT. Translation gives CASSQEPIAGGGTGELFF.

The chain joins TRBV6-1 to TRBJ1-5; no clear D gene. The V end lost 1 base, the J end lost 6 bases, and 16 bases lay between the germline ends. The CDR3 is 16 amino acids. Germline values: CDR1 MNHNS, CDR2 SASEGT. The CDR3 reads CASSEGWAQEAQPQHF. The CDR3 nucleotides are TGTGCCAGCAGTGAAGGATGGGCCCAGGAGGCTCAGCCCCAGCATTTT.

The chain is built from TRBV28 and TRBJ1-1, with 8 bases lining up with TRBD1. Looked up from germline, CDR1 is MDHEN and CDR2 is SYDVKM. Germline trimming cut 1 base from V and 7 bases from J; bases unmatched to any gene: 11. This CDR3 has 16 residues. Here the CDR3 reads CASSLYGRGREGEAFF. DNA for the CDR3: TGTGCCAGCAGTTTATACGGCAGGGGGCGGGAGGGTGAAGCTTTCTTT. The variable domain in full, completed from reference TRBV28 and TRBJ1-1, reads DVKVTQSSRYLVKRTGEKVFLECVQDMDHENMFWYRQDPGLGLRLIYFSYDVKMKEKGDIPEGYSVSREKKERFSLILESASTNQTSMYLCASSLYGRGREGEAFFGQGTRLTVV.

Here the CDR3 reads CASSGRMDRGGGNTIYF. CDR3 nucleotides: TGCGCCAGCAGCGGAAGGATGGACAGGGGAGGTGGAAACACCATATATTTT. V and J are TRBV5-1 and TRBJ1-3, with 9 bases lining up with TRBD1. The CDR3 sequence is 17 residues long. Germline V gives CDR1 SGHRS, CDR2 YFSETQ. Germline trimming cut 4 bases from V and 3 bases from J; bases unmatched to any gene: 11. The full variable domain, with the rest looked up from reference TRBV5-1 and TRBJ1-3, is KAGVTQTPRYLIKTRGQQVTLSCSPISGHRSVSWYQQTPGQGLQFLFEYFSETQRNKGNFPGRFSGRQFSNSRSEMNVSTLELGDSALYLCASSGRMDRGGGNTIYFGEGSWLTVV.

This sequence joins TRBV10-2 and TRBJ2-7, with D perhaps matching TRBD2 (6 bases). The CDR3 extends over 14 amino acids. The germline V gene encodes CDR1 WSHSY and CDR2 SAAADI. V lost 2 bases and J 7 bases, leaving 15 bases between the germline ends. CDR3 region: CASSEIGARGEQYF. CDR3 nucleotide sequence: TGCGCCAGCAGTGAGATAGGGGCCCGGGGGGAGCAGTACTTC.

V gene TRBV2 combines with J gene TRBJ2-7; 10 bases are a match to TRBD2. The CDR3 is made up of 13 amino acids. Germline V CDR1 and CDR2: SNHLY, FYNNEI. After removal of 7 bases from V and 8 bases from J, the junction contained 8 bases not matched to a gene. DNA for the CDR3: TGTGCCAGCAAGCGGGAGGGGGAGTATAAGCAGTACTTC. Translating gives CASKREGEYKQYF.

Here the CDR3 reads CASAVQTGGRTSEQYF. The CDR3 DNA reads as TGTGCTAGTGCCGTCCAGACAGGGGGCCGTACTAGTGAGCAGTACTTC. The chain joins TRBV12-5 to TRBJ2-7, with TRBD1 matching 10 bases. The V segment lost 7 bases and the J segment 7 bases; nucleotides outside the gene matches: 16. Germline V gene data show CDR1 as LGHNT and CDR2 as FRNRAP. The CDR3 spans 16 residues.